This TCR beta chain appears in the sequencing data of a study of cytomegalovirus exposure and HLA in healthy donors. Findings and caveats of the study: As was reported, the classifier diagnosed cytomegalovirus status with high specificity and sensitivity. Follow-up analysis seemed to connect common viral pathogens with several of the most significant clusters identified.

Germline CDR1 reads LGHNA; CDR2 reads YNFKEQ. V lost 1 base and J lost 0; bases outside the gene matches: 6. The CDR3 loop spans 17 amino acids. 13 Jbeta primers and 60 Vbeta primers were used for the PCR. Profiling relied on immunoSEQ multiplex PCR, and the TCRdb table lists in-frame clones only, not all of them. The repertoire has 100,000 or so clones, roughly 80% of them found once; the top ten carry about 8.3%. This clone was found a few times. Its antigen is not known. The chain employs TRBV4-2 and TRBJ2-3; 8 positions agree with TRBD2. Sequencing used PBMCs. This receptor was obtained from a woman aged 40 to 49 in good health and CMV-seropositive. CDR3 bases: TGTGCCAGCAGCCAAGCCTATAGCGGGGATAGCACAGATACGCAGTATTTT. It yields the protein CASSQAYSGDSTDTQYF.